The 7 T cell receptor beta chains below come from one sample, sequenced in a study of T cell changes during pregnancy in multiple sclerosis. Sequencing was performed with immunoSEQ multiplex PCR; in TCRdb, only in-frame clones are kept and a portion is missing. Counted here are fewer than 40,000 clones, about 90% occurring once; the ten biggest clones make up roughly an eighth. This material consisted of CD8+ T cells from peripheral blood mononuclear cells, taken after pregnancy. The receptors originated from a female donor with multiple sclerosis, enrolled in a pregnancy study.

The chain employs TRBV27 and TRBJ1-4; D is uncertain. The CDR3 spans 15 residues. With 0 bases removed from V and 4 bases from J, the gap between germline ends came to 9 bases. CDR1 is MNHEY, CDR2 SMNVEV, per germline (reference sequence). The CDR3 reads CASSLSAGYNEKLFF. CDR3 DNA: TGTGCCAGCAGTTTATCGGCGGGTTATAATGAAAAACTGTTTTTT.

The CDR3, as DNA: TGTGCCAGCAGCTTGTACAGCTCCTACGAGCAGTACTTC. This codes for CASSLYSSYEQYF. V is TRBV5-5 and J is TRBJ2-7; the D is unclear. The V end lost 1 base, the J end lost 0 bases, and 5 bases lay between the germline ends. The CDR3 is 13 amino acids. Germline V lookup: CDR1 SGHKS, CDR2 YYEKEE (reference sequence).

The chain joins TRBV30 to TRBJ2-7; 7 bases agree with TRBD1. The germline V gene encodes CDR1 GTSNPN and CDR2 SVGIG (reference sequence). The length of the CDR3 is 12 residues. V was clipped by 3 bases and J by 2 bases; unmatched bases: 1. As DNA, the CDR3 is TGTGCCTGGAGGGACAGGACCTACGAGCAGTACTTC. Translation gives CAWRDRTYEQYF.

V is TRBV11-2 and J is TRBJ1-1; possibly TRBD1 for D (5 bases). CDR1 SGHAT and CDR2 FQNNGV come from the germline V gene. There are 12 residues in the CDR3. Trimming took off 5 bases at V and 7 bases at J, with 11 bases between the two ends. CDR3 DNA sequence: TGTGCCAGCAGCCAGACAGCGATTGAAGCTTTCTTT. Protein: CASSQTAIEAFF.

V is TRBV7-3 and J is TRBJ2-3; TRBD2 matches at 7 bases. Germline V gene data show CDR1 as SGHTA and CDR2 as FQGTGA. Germline trimming cut 1 base from V and 2 bases from J; bases unmatched to any gene: 3. There are 15 residues in the CDR3. CDR3 DNA: TGTGCCAGCAGCTTAAGGGGGACTACCACAGATACGCAGTATTTT. Amino acids: CASSLRGTTTDTQYF.

The rearrangement joins TRBV5-1 to TRBJ2-7, with D possibly being TRBD1 (5 bases). The CDR3 contains 14 residues. Germline V lookup: CDR1 SGHRS, CDR2 YFSETQ. V lost 5 bases, J lost 3 bases, and 15 bases lay in between. This chain's CDR3 is CASSFDSPDYEQYF. For the CDR3, the DNA is TGCGCCAGCAGTTTCGACAGTCCCGACTACGAGCAGTACTTC. Complete variable domain (other parts from reference TRBV5-1 and TRBJ2-7): KAGVTQTPRYLIKTRGQQVTLSCSPISGHRSVSWYQQTPGQGLQFLFEYFSETQRNKGNFPGRFSGRQFSNSRSEMNVSTLELGDSALYLCASSFDSPDYEQYFGPGTRLTVT.

In DNA, the CDR3 is TGTGCCAGCAGCGTAGATAACGGGGGTCTTTGGTATGGCTACACCTTC. Translation gives CASSVDNGGLWYGYTF. The chain carries TRBV9 and TRBJ1-2, with a weak D call TRBD1 (5 bases). V lost 0 bases to trimming and J lost 5 bases, with 17 bases between them. This CDR3 region has 16 residues. Germline lookup yields CDR1 SGDLS and CDR2 YYNGEE.